A selection of T cell receptor beta chains follows, all from one sample in a study of OX40 agonist ivuxolimab in advanced cancers. Assay used: immunoSEQ multiplex PCR; TCRdb lists only in-frame clones, some missing. Found here are roughly 61,000 clones, about 90% of them singletons; the top ten hold approximately 23%. This sample comprised CD4+ or CD8+ T cells sorted from blood, obtained in a trial of the OX40 agonist ivuxolimab. All receptors come from an adult with an advanced solid tumor such as melanoma, head and neck, liver or kidney cancer. The CDR3 runs from the conserved cysteine through the conserved F or W. D genes are given only for firm matches. Expanded clones are given a class, and other clones once, few, many or no size at all.

J gene: TRBJ1-1
clone size: .
V gene: TRBV6-6
D gene: .
CDR3 DNA: TGTGCCAGCAGTTACGGGGCGGGAACTGAAGCTTTCTTT
CDR3 protein: CASSYGAGTEAFF

J gene: TRBJ2-7
clone size: .
V gene: TRBV29-1
D gene: TRBD2
CDR3 DNA: TGCAGCGCGACTACGACTAGCGGGGGGGGCAACGAGCAGTACTTC
CDR3 protein: CSATTTSGGGNEQYF

J gene: TRBJ2-5
clone size: .
V gene: TRBV9
D gene: .
CDR3 DNA: TGTGCCAGCAGCGCCGAGGACTTCGGGTCGGGGGAGACCCAGTACTTC
CDR3 protein: CASSAEDFGSGETQYF

J gene: TRBJ2-5
clone size: .
V gene: TRBV25-1
D gene: .
CDR3 DNA: TGTGCCAGCAGTGATGGAGAACAAGAGACCCAGTACTTC
CDR3 protein: CASSDGEQETQYF

J gene: TRBJ2-2
clone size: .
V gene: TRBV4-2
D gene: .
CDR3 DNA: TGTGCCAGCAGCCCGCAGGGTCAGCTTTCCGGGGAGCTGTTTTTT
CDR3 protein: CASSPQGQLSGELFF

J gene: TRBJ1-2
clone size: .
V gene: TRBV9
D gene: .
CDR3 DNA: TGTGCCAGCGGACCTACAGGGATCGGCTACACCTTC
CDR3 protein: CASGPTGIGYTF

J gene: TRBJ1-3
clone size: .
V gene: TRBV7-8
D gene: .
CDR3 DNA: TGTGCCAGCAGCTTAGAGCCGGCTACATTGGACACCATATATTTT
CDR3 protein: CASSLEPATLDTIYF

J gene: TRBJ1-1
clone size: few
V gene: TRBV30
D gene: .
CDR3 DNA: TGTGCCTGGAGCCCGGGACTGGGGAACACTGAAGCTTTCTTT
CDR3 protein: CAWSPGLGNTEAFF

J gene: TRBJ2-3
clone size: .
V gene: TRBV5-6
D gene: .
CDR3 DNA: TGTGCCAGCAGCTTGTTCGGGGATTTCACAGATACGCAGTATTTT
CDR3 protein: CASSLFGDFTDTQYF

J gene: TRBJ1-4
clone size: .
V gene: TRBV9
D gene: .
CDR3 DNA: TGTGCCAGCTCTCCCGGGACTAATGAAAAACTGTTTTTT
CDR3 protein: CASSPGTNEKLFF

J gene: TRBJ1-2
clone size: .
V gene: TRBV6-1
D gene: .
CDR3 DNA: TGTGCCAGCAGTGAACTGCGTTTGGGCAGTTCTCCTGATGGCTACACCTTC
CDR3 protein: CASSELRLGSSPDGYTF

J gene: TRBJ1-2
clone size: .
V gene: TRBV6-5
D gene: .
CDR3 DNA: TGTGCCAGCAGTTACTCCGATAACTATGGCTACACCTTC
CDR3 protein: CASSYSDNYGYTF

J gene: TRBJ2-7
clone size: .
V gene: TRBV7-6
D gene: .
CDR3 DNA: TGTGCCAGCAGCCCAGGCTACGAGCAGTACTTC
CDR3 protein: CASSPGYEQYF

J gene: TRBJ1-1
clone size: .
V gene: TRBV6-1
D gene: .
CDR3 DNA: TGTGCCAGCAGTGAAGCGGGGTGGATACGGGGTCGAGCTGAAGCTTTCTTT
CDR3 protein: CASSEAGWIRGRAEAFF

J gene: TRBJ2-1
clone size: .
V gene: TRBV16
D gene: TRBD2
CDR3 DNA: TGTGCCAGCAGCCAAGGCGGGAGGGAGCAGTTCTTC
CDR3 protein: CASSQGGREQFF

J gene: TRBJ1-2
clone size: .
V gene: TRBV28
D gene: .
CDR3 DNA: TGTGCCAGCAATCACGCGGGTAGACGCTATGGCTACACCTTC
CDR3 protein: CASNHAGRRYGYTF

J gene: TRBJ2-2
clone size: .
V gene: TRBV7-6
D gene: TRBD2
CDR3 DNA: TGTGCCAGCAGCTTGGGACTAGCGGGAGAGACCGGGGAGCTGTTTTTT
CDR3 protein: CASSLGLAGETGELFF

J gene: TRBJ2-3
clone size: .
V gene: TRBV7-9
D gene: TRBD1
CDR3 DNA: TGTGCCAGCAGCTTTCCCTCTGACAGGGCTAGCACAGATACGCAGTATTTT
CDR3 protein: CASSFPSDRASTDTQYF

J gene: TRBJ1-5
clone size: .
V gene: TRBV2
D gene: .
CDR3 DNA: TGTGCCAGCAGTCCCTGGACGATGCGATCCCCCAATCAGCCCCAGCATTTT
CDR3 protein: CASSPWTMRSPNQPQHF

J gene: TRBJ2-1
clone size: once
V gene: TRBV4-3
D gene: .
CDR3 DNA: TGCGCCAGCAGCCTATTACCGGAGGGCCTTAATGAGCAGTTCTTC
CDR3 protein: CASSLLPEGLNEQFF

J gene: TRBJ2-2
clone size: .
V gene: TRBV9
D gene: .
CDR3 DNA: TGTGCCAGCAGCGTTAGTAGAGGGAAAACCGGGGAGCTGTTTTTT
CDR3 protein: CASSVSRGKTGELFF

J gene: TRBJ2-1
clone size: .
V gene: TRBV9
D gene: TRBD2
CDR3 DNA: TGTGCCAGCAGCGTACTAGCGGGAGTATCTGAGCAGTTCTTC
CDR3 protein: CASSVLAGVSEQFF

J gene: TRBJ2-1
clone size: .
V gene: TRBV2
D gene: .
CDR3 DNA: TGTGCCAGCAGTGAAGCATTGCTAAGCTCCTACAATGAGCAGTTCTTC
CDR3 protein: CASSEALLSSYNEQFF

J gene: TRBJ1-5
clone size: .
V gene: TRBV6-6
D gene: .
CDR3 DNA: TGTGCCAGCAGTTACGCGGCAAGCAATCAGCCCCAGCATTTT
CDR3 protein: CASSYAASNQPQHF

J gene: TRBJ1-5
clone size: once
V gene: TRBV28
D gene: .
CDR3 DNA: TGTGCCAGCAGTTACGGGTTCGGCAATCAGCCCCAGCATTTT
CDR3 protein: CASSYGFGNQPQHF

J gene: TRBJ2-1
clone size: .
V gene: TRBV19
D gene: TRBD2
CDR3 DNA: TGTGCCAGTAGTATCCTTGCGGGAGAGATTAATGAGCAGTTCTTC
CDR3 protein: CASSILAGEINEQFF

J gene: TRBJ2-2
clone size: .
V gene: TRBV10-3
D gene: TRBD2
CDR3 DNA: TGTGCCATCAGCCGGGAGGCCGGGGAGCTGTTTTTT
CDR3 protein: CAISREAGELFF

J gene: TRBJ2-5
clone size: .
V gene: TRBV9
D gene: .
CDR3 DNA: TGTGCCAGCGCCCCCCCGCGAAGCCAAGAGACCCAGTACTTC
CDR3 protein: CASAPPRSQETQYF

J gene: TRBJ2-3
clone size: .
V gene: TRBV9
D gene: TRBD2
CDR3 DNA: TGTGCCAGCAGCGTATTCCCAGCGGGGGGAGCAGATACGCAGTATTTT
CDR3 protein: CASSVFPAGGADTQYF

J gene: TRBJ1-1
clone size: .
V gene: TRBV28
D gene: .
CDR3 DNA: TGTGCCAGCAGGGGGACAAGACTGAACACTGAAGCTTTCTTT
CDR3 protein: CASRGTRLNTEAFF

J gene: TRBJ2-4
clone size: .
V gene: TRBV6-6
D gene: .
CDR3 DNA: TGTGCCAGCAGCCTTGTTCAGAACATTCAGTACTTC
CDR3 protein: CASSLVQNIQYF